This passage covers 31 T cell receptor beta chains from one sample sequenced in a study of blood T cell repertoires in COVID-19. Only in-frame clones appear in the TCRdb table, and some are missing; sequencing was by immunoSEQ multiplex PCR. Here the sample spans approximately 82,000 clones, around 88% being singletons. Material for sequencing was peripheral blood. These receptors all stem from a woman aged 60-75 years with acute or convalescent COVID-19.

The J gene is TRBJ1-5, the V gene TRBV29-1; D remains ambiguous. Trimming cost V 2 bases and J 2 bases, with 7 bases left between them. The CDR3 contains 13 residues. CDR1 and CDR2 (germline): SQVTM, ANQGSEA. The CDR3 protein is CSVEWGGNQPQHF. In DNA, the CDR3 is TGCAGCGTTGAATGGGGAGGCAATCAGCCCCAGCATTTT.

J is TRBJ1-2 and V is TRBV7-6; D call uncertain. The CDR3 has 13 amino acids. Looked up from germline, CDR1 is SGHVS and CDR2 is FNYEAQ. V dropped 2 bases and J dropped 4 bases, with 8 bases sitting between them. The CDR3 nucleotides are TGTGCCAGCAGCTTATACAGTAGCTATGGCTACACCTTC. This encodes CASSLYSSYGYTF. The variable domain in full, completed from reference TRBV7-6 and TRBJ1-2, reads GAGVSQSPRYKVTKRGQDVALRCDPISGHVSLYWYRQALGQGPEFLTYFNYEAQQDKSGLPNDRFSAERPEGSISTLTIQRTEQRDSAMYRCASSLYSSYGYTFGSGTRLTVV.

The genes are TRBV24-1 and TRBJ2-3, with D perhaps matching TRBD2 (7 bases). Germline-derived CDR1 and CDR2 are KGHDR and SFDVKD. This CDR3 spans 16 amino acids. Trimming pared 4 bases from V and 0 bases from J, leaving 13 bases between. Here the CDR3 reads CATSDRGAPSTDTQYF. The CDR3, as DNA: TGTGCCACCAGTGACCGGGGGGCGCCTAGCACAGATACGCAGTATTTT.

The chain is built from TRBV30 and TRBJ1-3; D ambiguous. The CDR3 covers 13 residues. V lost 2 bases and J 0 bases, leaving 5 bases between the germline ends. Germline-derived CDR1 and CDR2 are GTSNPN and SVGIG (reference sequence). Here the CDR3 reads CAWSLGSGNTIYF. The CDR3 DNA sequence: TGTGCCTGGAGTCTAGGCTCTGGAAACACCATATATTTT. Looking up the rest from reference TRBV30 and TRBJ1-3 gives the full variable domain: SQTIHQWPATLVQPVGSPLSLECTVEGTSNPNLYWYRQAAGRGLQLLFYSVGIGQISSEVPQNLSASRPQDRQFILSSKKLLLSDSGFYLCAWSLGSGNTIYFGEGSWLTVV.

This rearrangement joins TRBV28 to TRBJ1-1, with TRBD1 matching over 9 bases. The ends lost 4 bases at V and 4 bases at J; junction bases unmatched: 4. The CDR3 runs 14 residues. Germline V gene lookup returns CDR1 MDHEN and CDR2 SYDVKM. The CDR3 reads CASSSPGQGTEAFF. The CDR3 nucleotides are TGTGCCAGCAGTTCCCCGGGACAGGGCACTGAAGCTTTCTTT.

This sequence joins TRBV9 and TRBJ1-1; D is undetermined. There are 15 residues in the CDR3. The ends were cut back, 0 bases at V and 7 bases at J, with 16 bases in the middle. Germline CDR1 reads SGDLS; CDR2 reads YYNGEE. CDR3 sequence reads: CASSVVALGSGEAFF. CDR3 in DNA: TGTGCCAGCAGCGTAGTAGCCCTTGGATCCGGTGAAGCTTTCTTT.

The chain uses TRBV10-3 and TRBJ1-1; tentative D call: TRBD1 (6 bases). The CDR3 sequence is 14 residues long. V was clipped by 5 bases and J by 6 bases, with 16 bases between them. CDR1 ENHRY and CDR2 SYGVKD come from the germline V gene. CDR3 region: CAISLGGSNSEAFF. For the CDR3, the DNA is TGTGCCATCAGTCTAGGGGGAAGCAACTCTGAAGCTTTCTTT.

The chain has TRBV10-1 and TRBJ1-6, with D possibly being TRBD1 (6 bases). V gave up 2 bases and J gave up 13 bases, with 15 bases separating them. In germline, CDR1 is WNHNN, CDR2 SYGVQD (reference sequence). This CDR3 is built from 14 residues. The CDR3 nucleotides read TGCGCCAGCAGTGAGGTCAGGGGCCCCGGGCCCCTCCACTTT. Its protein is CASSEVRGPGPLHF.

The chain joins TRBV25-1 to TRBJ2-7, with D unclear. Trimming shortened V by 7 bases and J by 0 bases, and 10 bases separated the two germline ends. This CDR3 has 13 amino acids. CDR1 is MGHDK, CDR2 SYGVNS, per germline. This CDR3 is CASTRTNSYEQYF. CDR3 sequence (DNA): TGTGCCAGCACCAGAACGAACTCCTACGAGCAGTACTTC.

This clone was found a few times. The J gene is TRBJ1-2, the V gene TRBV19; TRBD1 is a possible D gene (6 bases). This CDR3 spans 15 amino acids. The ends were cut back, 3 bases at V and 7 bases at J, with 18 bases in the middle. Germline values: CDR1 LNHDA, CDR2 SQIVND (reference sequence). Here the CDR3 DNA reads TGTGCCAGTAGTATCCCACCCGCAGGGGAGGGTGGCTACACCTTC. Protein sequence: CASSIPPAGEGGYTF.

The CDR3 spells CASSFDRETDGYTF. In nucleotides, the CDR3 is TGTGCCAGCAGCTTCGACAGGGAGACGGATGGCTACACCTTC. This chain links TRBV11-3 with TRBJ1-2; TRBD1 aligns across 7 bases. The CDR3 is made up of 14 amino acids. Losses at the gene ends were 3 bases for V and 6 bases for J; bases not matched to a gene: 7. Germline CDR1 is SGHNT and CDR2 is YENEEA.

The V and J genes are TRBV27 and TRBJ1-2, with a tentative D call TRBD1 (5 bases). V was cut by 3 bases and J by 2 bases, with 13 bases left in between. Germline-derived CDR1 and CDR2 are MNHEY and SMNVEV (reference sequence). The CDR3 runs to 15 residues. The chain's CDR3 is CASSLGQNGNYGYTF. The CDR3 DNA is TGTGCCAGCAGTTTGGGGCAGAACGGGAACTATGGCTACACCTTC.

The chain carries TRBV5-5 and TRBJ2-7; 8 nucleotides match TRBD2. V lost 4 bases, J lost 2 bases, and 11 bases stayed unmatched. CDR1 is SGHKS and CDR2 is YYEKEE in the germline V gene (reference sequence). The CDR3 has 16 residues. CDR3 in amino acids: CASSLVPGLAAYEQYF. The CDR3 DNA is TGTGCCAGCAGCCTGGTCCCCGGACTAGCTGCCTACGAGCAGTACTTC.

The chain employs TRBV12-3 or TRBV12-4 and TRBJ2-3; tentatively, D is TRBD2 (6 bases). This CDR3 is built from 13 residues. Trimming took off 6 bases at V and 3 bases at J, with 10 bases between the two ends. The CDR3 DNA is TGTGCCAGCAGGACCGGGAGTACAGATACGCAGTATTTT. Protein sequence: CASRTGSTDTQYF.

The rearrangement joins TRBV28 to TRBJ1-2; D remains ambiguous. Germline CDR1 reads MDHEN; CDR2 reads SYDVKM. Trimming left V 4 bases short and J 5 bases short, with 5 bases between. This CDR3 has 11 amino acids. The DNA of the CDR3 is TGTGCCAGCAGTTACGGGTATGGCTACACCTTC. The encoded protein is CASSYGYGYTF.

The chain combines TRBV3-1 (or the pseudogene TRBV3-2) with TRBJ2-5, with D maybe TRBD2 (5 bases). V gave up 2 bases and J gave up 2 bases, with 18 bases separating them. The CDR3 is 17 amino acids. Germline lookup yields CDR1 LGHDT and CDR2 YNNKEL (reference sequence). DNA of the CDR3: TGTGCCAGCAGCCAAATCCCAAGTAGGAGCGGTCAAGAGACCCAGTACTTC. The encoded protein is CASSQIPSRSGQETQYF.

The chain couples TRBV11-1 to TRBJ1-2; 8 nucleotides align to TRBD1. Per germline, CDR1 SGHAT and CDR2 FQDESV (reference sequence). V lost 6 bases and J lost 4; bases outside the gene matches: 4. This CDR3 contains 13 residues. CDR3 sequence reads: CASRPTGVYGYTF. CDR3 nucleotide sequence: TGTGCCAGCAGACCGACAGGGGTCTATGGCTACACCTTC.

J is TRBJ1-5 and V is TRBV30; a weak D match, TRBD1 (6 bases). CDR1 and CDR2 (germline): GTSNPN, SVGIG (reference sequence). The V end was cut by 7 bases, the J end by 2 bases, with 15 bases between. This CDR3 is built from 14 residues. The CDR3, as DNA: TGTGCCTTTACGACGGACAGCGGCAATCAGCCCCAGCATTTT. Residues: CAFTTDSGNQPQHF.

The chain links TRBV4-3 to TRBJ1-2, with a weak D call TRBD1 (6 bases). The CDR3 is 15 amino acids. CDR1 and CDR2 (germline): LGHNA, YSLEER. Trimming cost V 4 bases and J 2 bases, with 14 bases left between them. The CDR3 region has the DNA TGCGCCAGCAGCCGAGGAACAGGGCTGAACTATGGCTACACCTTC. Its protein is CASSRGTGLNYGYTF.

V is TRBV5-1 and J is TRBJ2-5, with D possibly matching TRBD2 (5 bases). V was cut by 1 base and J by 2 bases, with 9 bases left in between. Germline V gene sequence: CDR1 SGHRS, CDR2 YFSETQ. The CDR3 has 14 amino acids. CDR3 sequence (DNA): TGCGCCAGCAGCTTGACCAGCGGACAAGAGACCCAGTACTTC. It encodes CASSLTSGQETQYF.

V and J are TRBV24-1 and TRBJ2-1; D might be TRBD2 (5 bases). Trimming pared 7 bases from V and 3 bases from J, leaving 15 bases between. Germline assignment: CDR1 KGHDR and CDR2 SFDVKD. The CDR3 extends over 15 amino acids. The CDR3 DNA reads TGTGCCACCAGGCCGGGCGGCGCGGGCTACAATGAGCAGTTCTTC. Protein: CATRPGGAGYNEQFF.

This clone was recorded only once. CDR3 sequence (DNA): TGTGCCAGCAGCTTGGAACGGTATAGCAATCAGCCCCAGCATTTT. This sequence encodes CASSLERYSNQPQHF. The V gene is TRBV5-6, the J gene TRBJ1-5; no definite D call. CDR3 size: 15 residues. The V end lost 0 bases, the J end lost 0 bases, and 7 bases lay between the germline ends. Germline V gene lookup returns CDR1 SGHDT and CDR2 YYEEEE.

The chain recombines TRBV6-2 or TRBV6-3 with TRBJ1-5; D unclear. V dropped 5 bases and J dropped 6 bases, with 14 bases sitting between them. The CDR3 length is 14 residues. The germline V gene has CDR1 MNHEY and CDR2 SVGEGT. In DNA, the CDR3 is TGTGCCAGCAGTGGTGGGTCCCGGGTTCAGCCCCAGCATTTT. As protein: CASSGGSRVQPQHF.

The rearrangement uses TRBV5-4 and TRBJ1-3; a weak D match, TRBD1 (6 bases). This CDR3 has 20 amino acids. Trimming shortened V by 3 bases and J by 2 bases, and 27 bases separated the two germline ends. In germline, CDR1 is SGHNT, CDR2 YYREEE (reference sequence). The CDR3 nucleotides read TGTGCCAGCAGCTCCTTCTTTGCCGGGGGGTCAGGGGAAACTGGAAACACCATATATTTT. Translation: CASSSFFAGGSGETGNTIYF.

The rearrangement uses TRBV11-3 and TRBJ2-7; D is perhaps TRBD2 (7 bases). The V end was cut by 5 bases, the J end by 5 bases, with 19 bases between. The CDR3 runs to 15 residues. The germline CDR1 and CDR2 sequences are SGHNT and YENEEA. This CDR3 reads CASSVGQGGGHEQYF. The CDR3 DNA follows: TGTGCCAGCAGCGTCGGCCAGGGAGGGGGACACGAGCAGTACTTC.

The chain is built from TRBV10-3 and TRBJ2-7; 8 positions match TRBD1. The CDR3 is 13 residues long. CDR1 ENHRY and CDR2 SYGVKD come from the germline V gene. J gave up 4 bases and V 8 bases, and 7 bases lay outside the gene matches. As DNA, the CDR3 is TGTGCCATCGGGACGGACAGGGTTTACGAGCAGTACTTC. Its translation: CAIGTDRVYEQYF.

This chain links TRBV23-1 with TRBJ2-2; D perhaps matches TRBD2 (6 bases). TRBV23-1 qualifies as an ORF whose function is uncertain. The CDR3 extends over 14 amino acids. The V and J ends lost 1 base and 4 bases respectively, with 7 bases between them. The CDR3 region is CASSQYSGTGELFF. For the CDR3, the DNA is TGCGCCAGCAGTCAATATAGCGGCACCGGGGAGCTGTTTTTT.

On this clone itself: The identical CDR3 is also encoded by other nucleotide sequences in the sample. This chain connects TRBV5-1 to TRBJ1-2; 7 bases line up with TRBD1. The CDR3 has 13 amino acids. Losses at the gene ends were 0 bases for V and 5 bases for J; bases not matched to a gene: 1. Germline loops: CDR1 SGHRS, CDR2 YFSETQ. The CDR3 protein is CASSLDRGYGYTF. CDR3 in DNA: TGCGCCAGCAGCTTGGACAGGGGTTATGGCTACACCTTC.

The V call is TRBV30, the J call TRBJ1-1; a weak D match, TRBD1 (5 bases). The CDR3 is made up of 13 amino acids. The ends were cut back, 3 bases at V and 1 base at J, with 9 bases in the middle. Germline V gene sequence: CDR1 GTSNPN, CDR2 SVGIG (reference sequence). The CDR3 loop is CAWREQANTEAFF. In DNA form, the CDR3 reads TGTGCCTGGAGGGAACAGGCGAACACTGAAGCTTTCTTT.

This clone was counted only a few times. The chain's CDR3 is CASSQRGQGKSPLHF. In DNA, the CDR3 is TGCGCCAGCAGTCAACGGGGACAGGGTAAATCACCCCTCCACTTT. This sequence joins TRBV23-1 and TRBJ1-6; TRBD1 matches 9 bases. TRBV23-1 is an ORF, and what it does is uncertain. The CDR3 is made up of 15 amino acids. V shed 2 bases, J shed 10 bases, and the junction held 6 bases outside the gene matches.

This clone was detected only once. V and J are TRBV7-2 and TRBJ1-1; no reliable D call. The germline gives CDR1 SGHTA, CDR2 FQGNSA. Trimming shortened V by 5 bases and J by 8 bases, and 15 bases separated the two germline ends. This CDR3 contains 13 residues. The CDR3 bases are TGTGCCAGCAGCAGTCCGGAGGGTCGGGAAGCTTTCTTT. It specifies CASSSPEGREAFF.